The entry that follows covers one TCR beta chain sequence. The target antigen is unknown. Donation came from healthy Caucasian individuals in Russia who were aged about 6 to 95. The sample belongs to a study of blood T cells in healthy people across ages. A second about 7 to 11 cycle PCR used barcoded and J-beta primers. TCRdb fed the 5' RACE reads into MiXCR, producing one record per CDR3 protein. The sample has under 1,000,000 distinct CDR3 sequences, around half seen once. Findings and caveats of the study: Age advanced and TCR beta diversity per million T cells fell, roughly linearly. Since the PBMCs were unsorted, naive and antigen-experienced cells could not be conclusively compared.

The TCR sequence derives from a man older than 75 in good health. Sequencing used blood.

CDR3 bases: TGTGCCAGCAGTCCACCGGGACTAGCTCGTGAGACCCAGTACTTC. Translated, it gives CASSPPGLARETQYF. The chain combines TRBV12-3 or TRBV12-4 with TRBJ2-5; 9 bases line up with TRBD2. This CDR3 spans 15 amino acids. J was trimmed by 5 bases and V by 5 bases; bases with no gene match: 9.